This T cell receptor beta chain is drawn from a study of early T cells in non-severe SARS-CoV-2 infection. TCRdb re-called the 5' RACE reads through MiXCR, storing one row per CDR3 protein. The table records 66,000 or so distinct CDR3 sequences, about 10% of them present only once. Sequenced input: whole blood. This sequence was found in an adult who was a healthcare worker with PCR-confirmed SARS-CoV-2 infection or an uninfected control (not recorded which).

CDR3 DNA: TGTGCCAGCAGTCGGGAACAGGGTTTCTTGAGCTCCTACAATGAGCAGTTCTTC. Translated, it gives CASSREQGFLSSYNEQFF. V and J are TRBV7-8 and TRBJ2-1; possibly TRBD1 for D (6 bases). CDR3 size: 18 residues. V dropped 6 bases and J dropped 0 bases, with 21 bases sitting between them. CDR1 and CDR2 (germline): SGHVS, FQNEAQ.